Listed here are 16 T cell receptor beta chains from one sample, sequenced in a study of T cells in women clearing cervical HPV infection. The table came from immunoSEQ multiplex PCR; TCRdb's copy has only in-frame clones and leaves some out. The specimen's table records 20,000 to 25,000 clones. Material for sequencing was blood buffy coat. The receptors were sampled from a woman between 18 and 75 years old with a cervical HPV16 infection that either progressed to CIN3+ or cleared (not recorded which).

CDR3 bases read: TGCGCCAGCAGTCTGGGACAGGGTACCAACGTC. Its translation is CASSLGQGTNV. The full-length CDR3 reads as CASSLGQGTNVLTF. The V and J genes are TRBV4-1 and TRBJ2-6; TRBD1 matches 9 bases. The sequenced fragment ends 3 residues before the CDR3 boundary, so the rest is inferred from the germline J gene. Germline assignment: CDR1 MGHRA and CDR2 YSYEKL. The CDR3 has 14 residues. V shed 6 bases, J shed 8 bases, and the junction held 5 bases outside the gene matches.

With regard to this clone: From the germline J gene comes the end of the CDR3, since the read stops 3 residues before it. The V call is TRBV7-2, the J call TRBJ1-2; 10 nucleotides match TRBD1. Germline trimming cut 3 bases from V and 6 bases from J; bases unmatched to any gene: 7. The CDR3 totals 15 residues. The germline gives CDR1 SGHTA, CDR2 FQGNSA. The DNA read from the CDR3 is TGTGCCAGCAGCTTTGGGGACAGGGGAGGGGATGGC. The encoded protein is CASSFGDRGGDG. The full-length CDR3 reads as CASSFGDRGGDGYTF.

For this clone: From the germline J gene comes the end of the CDR3, since the read stops 3 residues before it. J is TRBJ1-6 and V is TRBV20-1, with 8 bases matching TRBD1. CDR1 and CDR2 from the germline V gene are DFQATT and SNEGSKA (reference sequence). This CDR3 is 15 amino acids long. J lost 7 bases, V lost 3 bases, and 8 bases had no gene match. CDR3 protein: CSASPPDRDNSPLHF. Incomplete CDR3 DNA: TGCAGTGCTAGTCCCCCGGACAGGGACAATTCACCC.

In regard to this clone: From the germline J gene comes the end of the CDR3, since the read stops 3 residues before it. The gene calls are TRBV5-1 and TRBJ1-2; 7 bases match TRBD1. Trimming cost V 2 bases and J 3 bases; bases outside gene matches: 1. The CDR3 length is 13 residues. In germline, CDR1 is SGHRS, CDR2 YFSETQ. The DNA read from the CDR3 is TGCGCCAGCAGCTTAGACAGGGACTATGGC. Translated: CASSLDRDYG. The complete CDR3 sequence is CASSLDRDYGYTF.

Note on this clone: The read finishes 3 residues shy of the CDR3 end, and the germline J gene is used to complete it. The chain is built from TRBV20-1 and TRBJ1-2; a weak D match, TRBD1 (5 bases). V gave up 4 bases and J gave up 4 bases, with 13 bases separating them. This CDR3 has 13 residues. Germline V CDR1 and CDR2: DFQATT, SNEGSKA (reference sequence). The sequenced CDR3 bases are TGCAGTGCTAACCAACAGGTCCCCTATGGC. It is translated as CSANQQVPYG. The full CDR3 reads CSANQQVPYGYTF.

Details on this clone: The read ends 3 residues before the CDR3 terminus; that terminus is restored from the germline J gene. V and J are TRBV10-3 and TRBJ1-2, with TRBD1 matching 7 bases. V lost 3 bases to trimming and J lost 3 bases; unmatched junction nucleotides: 7. The CDR3 is made up of 15 amino acids. Germline V lookup: CDR1 ENHRY, CDR2 SYGVKD. The part of the CDR3 DNA that was read is TGTGCCATCAGTGACAGGAGGGGGCATGACTATGGC. The encoded protein is CAISDRRGHDYG. The entire CDR3 reads CAISDRRGHDYGYTF.

Turning to this clone: From the germline J gene comes the end of the CDR3, since the read stops 3 residues before it. The chain combines TRBV5-5 with TRBJ1-2, with D unclear. The CDR3 is 13 residues long. From germline, CDR1 is SGHKS and CDR2 YYEKEE (reference sequence). CDR3 in amino acids: CASSLVPAGGYTF. CDR3 DNA (partial): TGTGCCAGCAGCTTGGTACCGGCGGGCGGC.

Incomplete CDR3 DNA: TGCAGCGTTGAATCGGACAGGCACACCGGGGAG. Translated, it gives CSVESDRHTGE. The whole CDR3 protein is CSVESDRHTGELFF. The V call is TRBV29-1, the J call TRBJ2-2; 7 positions agree with TRBD1. The read comes to an end 3 residues before the CDR3 does, leaving the germline J gene to fill in the end. The CDR3 loop spans 14 amino acids. Germline lookup yields CDR1 SQVTM and CDR2 ANQGSEA. After removal of 2 bases from V and 3 bases from J, the junction contained 3 bases not matched to a gene.

For this clone: Sequencing ends 3 residues short of the CDR3 end; the germline J gene provides the rest. Different DNA sequences within this sample yield the same CDR3. The chain recombines TRBV5-1 with TRBJ2-6, with 7 nucleotides matching TRBD2. Germline trimming cut 0 bases from V and 3 bases from J; bases unmatched to any gene: 3. Germline V gene lookup returns CDR1 SGHRS and CDR2 YFSETQ. The CDR3 has 16 amino acids. CDR3 amino acids: CASSLGGGGGANVLTF. Partial CDR3 DNA: TGCGCCAGCAGCTTGGGGGGGGGAGGTGGGGCCAACGTC.

On this clone: The read stops 3 residues short of the end of the CDR3; the missing end is completed from the germline J gene. This chain links TRBV6-2 or TRBV6-3 with TRBJ1-1, with D unclear. The CDR3 covers 14 residues. The germline V and J ends were trimmed by 5 bases and 1 base, with 11 bases remaining between them. CDR1 is MNHEY and CDR2 is SVGEGT in the germline V gene. CDR3 amino acids: CASSTRLRNTEAFF. The sequenced part of the CDR3 DNA is TGTGCCAGCAGTACCCGACTTCGGAACACTGAA.

Comments on this clone: The read terminates 3 residues ahead of where the CDR3 ends, so the germline J gene completes it. The chain combines TRBV20-1 with TRBJ1-1; D is perhaps TRBD1 (6 bases). The CDR3 is 16 amino acids. The V gene lost 0 bases and the J gene lost 0 bases, with 14 bases spanning the gap. The germline CDR1 and CDR2 sequences are DFQATT and SNEGSKA (reference sequence). The DNA read from the CDR3 is TGCAGTGCTAGAGATCGTAACAGGGCCCTGAACACTGAA. Protein sequence: CSARDRNRALNTE. The full CDR3 protein is CSARDRNRALNTEAFF.

The DNA read from the CDR3 is TGCGCCAGCAGTGTTACTAGCGGGGACCCCAACTCCTACGAG. It translates to CASSVTSGDPNSYE. The whole CDR3 protein reads CASSVTSGDPNSYEQYF. The chain uses TRBV10-2 and TRBJ2-7; 10 nucleotides align to TRBD2. The read is 3 residues too short to cover the CDR3 end, so that end is filled in from the germline J gene. Germline assignment: CDR1 WSHSY and CDR2 SAAADI. The ends lost 4 bases at V and 0 bases at J; junction bases unmatched: 9. The CDR3 contains 17 residues.

In regard to this clone: The read terminates 3 residues ahead of where the CDR3 ends, so the germline J gene completes it. V usage is TRBV12-3 or TRBV12-4 and J usage is TRBJ2-4; unclear D gene. Trimming took off 3 bases at V and 9 bases at J, with 9 bases between the two ends. CDR3 length: 12 residues. CDR3 bases read: TGTGCCAGCAGTTTCCCAAACAGCATT. Translating gives CASSFPNSI. The entire CDR3 protein reads CASSFPNSIQYF.

With regard to this clone: The read falls 3 residues short of the CDR3 end, and the missing part is taken from the germline J gene. The gene calls are TRBV9 and TRBJ2-7; D ambiguous. Germline lookup yields CDR1 SGDLS and CDR2 YYNGEE. Trimming took 0 bases from V and 3 from J, leaving 10 bases between them. The CDR3 is 14 residues long. The covered CDR3 bases are TGTGCCAGCAGCGTAGGGTACCCTAGCTACGAG. It codes for CASSVGYPSYE. In full, the CDR3 is CASSVGYPSYEQYF.

As for this clone: The CDR3 end lies 3 residues beyond the end of the read and is filled in from the germline J gene. The rearrangement links TRBV6-2 or TRBV6-3 to TRBJ2-2; 12 nucleotides align to TRBD2. The V gene end was trimmed by 0 bases and the J gene end by 5 bases; junction bases not matched to a gene: 1. Germline V gene data show CDR1 as MNHEY and CDR2 as SVGEGT. There are 16 residues in the CDR3. The DNA read from the CDR3 is TGTGCCAGCAGTTACTCCGGGACTAGCGGGACCGGGGAG. Translation: CASSYSGTSGTGE. The entire CDR3 sequence reads CASSYSGTSGTGELFF.

Concerning this clone itself: Coverage ceases 3 residues before the CDR3 finishes, and the germline J gene fills in the end. The genes are TRBV9 and TRBJ1-6; possibly TRBD1 for D (6 bases). CDR1 SGDLS and CDR2 YYNGEE come from the germline V gene. The CDR3 runs to 15 residues. V lost 0 bases and J 10 bases, leaving 14 bases between the germline ends. This chain's CDR3 is CASSVDGRGRSPLHF. The sequenced part of the CDR3 DNA is TGTGCCAGCAGCGTAGATGGCAGGGGACGGTCACCC.